This TCR beta chain was documented in a study of blood T cells in healthy people across ages. In terms of origin and age, donors were healthy Caucasian individuals from Russia aged roughly 6 to 95. Approximately 10 milliliters was the volume of peripheral blood drawn from each donor. A sample-barcoded 5' primer and a J-beta primer mix were used in a second PCR of roughly 7 to 11 cycles. With 12 random nucleotides, a template-switch adaptor tagged each individual cDNA molecule. MiXCR, applied by TCRdb to the 5' RACE reads, yields one record per CDR3 protein. The sample carries roughly 930,000 distinct CDR3 sequences, 48% recorded once. General study findings and limits: The fall in TCR beta diversity per million T cells was roughly linear with age.

About this clonotype: Its antigen is as yet unknown.

CDR3 size: 15 residues. CDR1 is SEHNR and CDR2 is FQNEAQ in the germline V gene (reference sequence). The V end was cut by 2 bases, the J end by 8 bases, with 13 bases between. Specimen: blood. This sequence joins TRBV7-9 and TRBJ1-6; D not certain. The origin of this receptor is a man aged 30-40 years in good health. CDR3 amino acids: CASSLPANGDSPLHF. CDR3 in DNA: TGTGCCAGCAGCTTACCGGCCAACGGAGATTCACCCCTCCACTTT.